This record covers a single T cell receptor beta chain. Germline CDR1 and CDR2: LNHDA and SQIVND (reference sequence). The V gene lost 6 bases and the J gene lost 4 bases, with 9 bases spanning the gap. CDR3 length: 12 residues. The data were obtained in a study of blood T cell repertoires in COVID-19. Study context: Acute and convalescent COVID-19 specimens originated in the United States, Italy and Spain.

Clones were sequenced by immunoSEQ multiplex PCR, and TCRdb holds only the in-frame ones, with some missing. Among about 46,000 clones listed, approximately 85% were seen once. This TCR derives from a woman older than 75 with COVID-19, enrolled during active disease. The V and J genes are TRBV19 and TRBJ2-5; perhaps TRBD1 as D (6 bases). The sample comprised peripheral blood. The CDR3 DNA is TGTGCCAGTAGCCCCAGGGGAGAGACCCAGTACTTC. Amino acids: CASSPRGETQYF.